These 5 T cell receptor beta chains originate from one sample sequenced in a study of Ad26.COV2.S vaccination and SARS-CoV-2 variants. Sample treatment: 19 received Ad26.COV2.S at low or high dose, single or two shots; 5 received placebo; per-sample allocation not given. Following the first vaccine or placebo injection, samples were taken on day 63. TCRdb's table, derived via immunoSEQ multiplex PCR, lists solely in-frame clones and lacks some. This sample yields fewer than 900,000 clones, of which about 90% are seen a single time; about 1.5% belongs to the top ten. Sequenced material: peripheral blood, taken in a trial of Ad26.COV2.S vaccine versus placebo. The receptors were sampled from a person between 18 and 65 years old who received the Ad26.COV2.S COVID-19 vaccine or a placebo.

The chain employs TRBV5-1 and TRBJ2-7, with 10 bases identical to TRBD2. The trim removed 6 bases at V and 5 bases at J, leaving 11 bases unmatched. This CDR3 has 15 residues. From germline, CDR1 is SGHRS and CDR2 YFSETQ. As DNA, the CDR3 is TGCGCCAGCACCCCCAGCCTAGCGGGAGCAGACGAGCAGTACTTC. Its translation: CASTPSLAGADEQYF.

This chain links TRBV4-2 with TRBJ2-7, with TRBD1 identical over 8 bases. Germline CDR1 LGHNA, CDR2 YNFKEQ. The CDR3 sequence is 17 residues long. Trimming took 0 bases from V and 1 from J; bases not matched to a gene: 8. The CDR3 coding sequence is TGTGCCAGCAGCCAAGAAAGACAGGGGTTATTATCCTACGAGCAGTACTTC. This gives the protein CASSQERQGLLSYEQYF.

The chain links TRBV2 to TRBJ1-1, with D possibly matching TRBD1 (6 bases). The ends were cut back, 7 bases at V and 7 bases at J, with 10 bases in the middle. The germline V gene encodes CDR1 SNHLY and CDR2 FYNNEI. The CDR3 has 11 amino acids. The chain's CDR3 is CASMGGSEAFF. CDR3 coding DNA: TGTGCCAGCATGGGGGGCAGTGAAGCTTTCTTT. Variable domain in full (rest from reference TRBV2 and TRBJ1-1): EPEVTQTPSHQVTQMGQEVILRCVPISNHLYFYWYRQILGQKVEFLVSFYNNEISEKSEIFDDQFSVERPDGSNFTLKIRSTKLEDSAMYFCASMGGSEAFFGQGTRLTVV.

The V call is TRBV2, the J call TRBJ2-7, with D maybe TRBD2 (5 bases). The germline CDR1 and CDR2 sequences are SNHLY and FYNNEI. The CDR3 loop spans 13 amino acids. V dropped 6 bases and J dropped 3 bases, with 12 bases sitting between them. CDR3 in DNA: TGTGCCAGCAGGGATACTAGTTTCTACGAGCAGTACTTC. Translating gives CASRDTSFYEQYF.

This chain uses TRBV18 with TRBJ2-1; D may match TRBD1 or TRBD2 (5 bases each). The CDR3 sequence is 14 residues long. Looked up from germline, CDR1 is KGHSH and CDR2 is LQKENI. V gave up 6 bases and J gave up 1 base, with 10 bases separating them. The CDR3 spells CASSGDLSYNEQFF. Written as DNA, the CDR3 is TGTGCCAGCTCGGGGGACCTGTCCTACAATGAGCAGTTCTTC.